The T cell receptor beta chain under discussion was sequenced for a study of OX40 agonist ivuxolimab in advanced cancers. TCRdb's table, derived via immunoSEQ multiplex PCR, lists solely in-frame clones and lacks some. The sample lists approximately 58,000 clones, roughly 80% occurring once. Findings and limits, study-wide: CD8+ T cells were the subset that, on average, had more expanded clones than CD4+. Within 6 weeks, CD4+ and CD8+ blood T cells expanded clonally at 0.1 to 3.0 mg/kg.

V lost 0 bases and J 9 bases, leaving 7 bases between the germline ends. CDR3 length: 12 amino acids. In germline, CDR1 is SGHRS, CDR2 YFSETQ. On this clone itself: Its target is unknown.

This specimen was CD4+ or CD8+ T cells sorted from blood, taken in a trial of the OX40 agonist ivuxolimab. This receptor was obtained from an adult with an advanced solid tumor such as melanoma, head and neck, liver or kidney cancer. J is TRBJ2-1 and V is TRBV5-1; D is perhaps TRBD2 (5 bases). CDR3 protein: CASSLDEGEQFF. The CDR3 DNA reads as TGCGCCAGCAGCTTGGATGAGGGTGAGCAGTTCTTC.